The 9 T cell receptor beta chains below all came from one sample that was sequenced in a study of early T cells in non-severe SARS-CoV-2 infection. TCRdb itself ran the 5' RACE reads through MiXCR, one entry per CDR3 protein. This table has approximately 73,000 distinct CDR3 sequences, roughly 13% appearing once. Sequences were obtained from whole blood. The receptors were gathered from an adult who was a healthcare worker with PCR-confirmed SARS-CoV-2 infection or an uninfected control (not recorded which).

The rearrangement joins TRBV9 to TRBJ2-6; 8 nucleotides match TRBD1. CDR1 is SGDLS and CDR2 is YYNGEE in the germline V gene. CDR3 length: 17 amino acids. V lost 0 bases and J lost 2; bases outside the gene matches: 4. CDR3 loop: CASSVDRGSPGANVLTF. The CDR3, as DNA: TGTGCCAGCAGCGTAGACAGGGGGAGCCCTGGGGCCAACGTCCTGACTTTC.

The chain links TRBV6-2 or TRBV6-3 to TRBJ1-5; weak D call: TRBD1 (6 bases). V shed 6 bases and J shed 2 bases, with 11 bases lying between them. Germline-derived CDR1 and CDR2 are MNHEY and SVGEGT. This CDR3 is 14 amino acids long. The DNA for the CDR3 is TGTGCCAGCAGACAGGGACGCGGCAATCAGCCCCAGCATTTT. It specifies CASRQGRGNQPQHF.

The rearrangement joins TRBV18 to TRBJ2-7, with 9 nucleotides matching TRBD2. J gave up 3 bases and V 0 bases, and 6 bases lay outside the gene matches. Per germline, CDR1 KGHSH and CDR2 LQKENI. The length of the CDR3 is 16 residues. CDR3 protein: CASSPPGAGGYYEQYF. DNA for the CDR3: TGTGCCAGCTCACCACCGGGAGCGGGGGGATACTACGAGCAGTACTTC.

This clonotype occurred a few times. V and J are TRBV5-6 and TRBJ1-6; D remains ambiguous. Trimming cost V 2 bases and J 2 bases, with 5 bases left between them. The CDR3 is 14 residues long. Germline V gene lookup returns CDR1 SGHDT and CDR2 YYEEEE. The CDR3 nucleotides read TGTGCCAGCAGCTTTCAGCCCTATAATTCACCCCTCCACTTT. The encoded protein is CASSFQPYNSPLHF.

This clonotype was seen repeatedly, ten times or more. The chain uses TRBV5-1 and TRBJ2-7; D call uncertain. CDR3 length: 13 amino acids. CDR1 is SGHRS and CDR2 is YFSETQ in the germline V gene. Between the trimmed V and J ends, which lost 3 bases and 4 bases, there was a span of 11 bases. DNA of the CDR3: TGCGCCAGCAGCTCATGGGCGTCTTACGAGCAGTACTTC. It yields the protein CASSSWASYEQYF.

This clonotype came up many times. The rearrangement links TRBV20-1 to TRBJ2-3; 13 bases fit TRBD2. The germline CDR1 and CDR2 sequences are DFQATT and SNEGSKA (reference sequence). Trimming cost V 1 base and J 2 bases; bases outside gene matches: 6. There are 17 residues in the CDR3. The CDR3 nucleotides read TGCAGTGCTAGAGGGGGGACTAGCGGGGTCGCCACAGATACGCAGTATTTT. Its translation: CSARGGTSGVATDTQYF.

The table lists this clonotype with a few counts. The rearrangement links TRBV29-1 to TRBJ2-7, with D possibly being TRBD2 (7 bases). Germline V CDR1 and CDR2: SQVTM, ANQGSEA. The CDR3 has 15 residues. V was pared by 6 bases and J by 1 base, with 19 bases between. The CDR3 DNA follows: TGCAGCGTGGCAGGACTAGGGACAACGTCCTACGAGCAGTACTTC. Amino acid sequence: CSVAGLGTTSYEQYF.

The chain has TRBV20-1 and TRBJ2-7; tentatively, D is TRBD1 or TRBD2 (5 bases each). V shed 0 bases and J shed 5 bases, with 14 bases lying between them. This CDR3 is built from 14 residues. Per the germline V gene, CDR1 is DFQATT and CDR2 is SNEGSKA (reference sequence). CDR3 protein: CSARDPGRTHEQYF. DNA for the CDR3: TGCAGTGCTAGAGACCCGGGACGAACCCACGAGCAGTACTTC.

This clonotype was picked up many times. The chain joins TRBV6-2 or TRBV6-3 to TRBJ2-2; no definite D call. This CDR3 has 12 residues. Per the germline V gene, CDR1 is MNHEY and CDR2 is SVGEGT. Trimming left V 11 bases short and J 6 bases short, with 13 bases between. As DNA, the CDR3 is TGTGCCTCGAAGAAGGTGGCCGGGGAGCTGTTTTTT. Protein sequence: CASKKVAGELFF.